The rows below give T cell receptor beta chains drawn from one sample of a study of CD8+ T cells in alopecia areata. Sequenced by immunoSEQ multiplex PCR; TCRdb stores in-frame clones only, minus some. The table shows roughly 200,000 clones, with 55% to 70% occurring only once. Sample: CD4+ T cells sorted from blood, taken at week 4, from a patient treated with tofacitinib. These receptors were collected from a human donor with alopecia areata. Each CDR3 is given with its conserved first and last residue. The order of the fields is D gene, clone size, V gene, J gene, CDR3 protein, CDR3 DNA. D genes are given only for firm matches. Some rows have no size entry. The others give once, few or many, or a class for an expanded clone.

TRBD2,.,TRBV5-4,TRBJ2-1,CASGREGRAHEQFF,TGTGCCAGCGGGAGGGAGGGCAGGGCACATGAGCAGTTCTTC
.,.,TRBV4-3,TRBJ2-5,CASSQEGAAQYF,TGCGCCAGCAGCCAAGAGGGGGCGGCCCAGTACTTC
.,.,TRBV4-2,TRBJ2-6,CASSQAGLSGANVLTF,TGTGCCAGCAGCCAAGCTGGGCTCTCTGGGGCCAACGTCCTGACTTTC
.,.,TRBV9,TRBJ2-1,CASSGGNNEQFF,TGTGCCAGCAGCGGGGGGAATAATGAGCAGTTCTTC
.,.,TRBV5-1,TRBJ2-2,CASSLKRNTGELFF,TGCGCCAGCAGCTTAAAACGGAACACCGGGGAGCTGTTTTTT
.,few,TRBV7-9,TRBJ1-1,CASSLREGGTEAFF,TGTGCCAGCAGCTTAAGGGAAGGTGGAACTGAAGCTTTCTTT
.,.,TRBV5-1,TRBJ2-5,CASSLSAAQETQYF,TGCGCCAGCAGCTTGTCAGCAGCCCAAGAGACCCAGTACTTC
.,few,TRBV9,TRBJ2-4,CASSVGTTTENIQYF,TGTGCCAGCAGCGTAGGGACTACCACTGAAAACATTCAGTACTTC
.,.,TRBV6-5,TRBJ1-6,CASKGVSSPLHF,TGTGCCAGCAAGGGGGTCAGCTCACCCCTCCACTTT
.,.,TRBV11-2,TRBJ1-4,CACAFGRNNEKLFF,TGTGCCTGTGCGTTCGGGAGGAATAATGAAAAACTGTTTTTT
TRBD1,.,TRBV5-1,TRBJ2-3,CASSPGTGIFTDTQYF,TGCGCCAGCAGCCCCGGGACAGGGATATTTACAGATACGCAGTATTTT
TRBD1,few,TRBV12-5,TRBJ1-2,CASVPDRGRSNYGYTF,TGTGCTAGTGTACCGGACAGGGGGCGTTCTAACTATGGCTACACCTTC
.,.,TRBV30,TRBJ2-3,CASQTASTDTQYF,TGTGCCTCCCAGACAGCTAGCACAGATACGCAGTATTTT
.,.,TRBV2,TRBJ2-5,CASSAGLTGIETQYF,TGTGCCAGCAGTGCTGGACTTACAGGGATCGAGACCCAGTACTTC
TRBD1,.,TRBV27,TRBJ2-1,CASSRVTGAIAEQFF,TGTGCCAGCAGTCGAGTGACAGGGGCCATTGCTGAGCAGTTCTTC
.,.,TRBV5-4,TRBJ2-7,CASSPRDGSYEQYF,TGTGCCAGCAGCCCCCGGGACGGCTCCTACGAGCAGTACTTC